The entry that follows covers one T cell receptor beta chain sequence. Its antigen is currently unknown. The data were taken from a study of Siglec-9 on CD8 T cells in melanoma. Repertoires were generated with immunoSEQ multiplex PCR, while TCRdb's copy carries only in-frame clones and drops some. The data contain approximately 35,000 clones, 80% to 85% of them singletons. The V end was cut by 8 bases, the J end by 0 bases, with 11 bases between. Germline CDR1 SEHNR, CDR2 FQNEAQ (reference sequence). The CDR3 covers 14 residues. Study observations and caveats: Siglec-9 reportedly marks and regulates an effector memory CD8+ T-cell subset apparently accumulating in melanoma tumors.

The chain has TRBV7-9 and TRBJ1-5; D call uncertain. The sample consisted of Siglec-9- CD8+ T cells sorted from blood. The receptor comes from a human donor in good health. The CDR3 DNA is TGTGCCAGCGATCGGGCGGATAGCAATCAGCCCCAGCATTTT. Amino acids: CASDRADSNQPQHF.